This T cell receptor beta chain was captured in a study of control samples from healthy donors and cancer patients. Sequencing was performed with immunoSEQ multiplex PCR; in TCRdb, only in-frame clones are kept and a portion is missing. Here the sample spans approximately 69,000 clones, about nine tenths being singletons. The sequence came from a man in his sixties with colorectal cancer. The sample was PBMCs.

The CDR3 sequence: CASKGLTPGNTEAFF. The CDR3 DNA is TGTGCCAGTAAGGGTCTCACCCCAGGGAACACTGAAGCTTTCTTT. The rearrangement joins TRBV19 to TRBJ1-1; D call uncertain. The CDR3 is 15 residues long. Trimming took off 7 bases at V and 1 base at J, with 16 bases between the two ends. Looked up from germline, CDR1 is LNHDA and CDR2 is SQIVND (reference sequence).